What follows are 8 T cell receptor beta chains derived from one specimen sequenced in a study of PD-1 blockade in mismatch repair-deficient tumors. Produced via immunoSEQ multiplex PCR; TCRdb's table is partial and in-frame only. The data hold around 38,000 clones, with roughly 77% observed a single time. This sample comprised peripheral blood, obtained 4 weeks after starting pembrolizumab. The source is an adult with mismatch repair-deficient cancer.

This chain uses TRBV28 with TRBJ2-1; D could derive from TRBD1 or TRBD2 (6 bases each). This CDR3 region has 16 residues. The V gene lost 3 bases and the J gene lost 8 bases, with 20 bases spanning the gap. Germline V CDR1 and CDR2: MDHEN, SYDVKM. CDR3 region: CASSFVWRGSRDEQFF. The CDR3 bases are TGTGCCAGCAGTTTTGTGTGGAGGGGGTCTCGTGATGAGCAGTTCTTC.

This clone is a singleton in its sample. The rearrangement uses TRBV6-5 and TRBJ2-2; TRBD1 is a possible D gene (6 bases). V lost 7 bases, J lost 0 bases, and 9 bases lay in between. Germline values: CDR1 MNHEY, CDR2 SVGAGI. The CDR3 runs to 14 residues. The CDR3 spells CASNQGPNTGELFF. In DNA, the CDR3 is TGTGCCAGCAATCAGGGGCCGAACACCGGGGAGCTGTTTTTT.

V gene TRBV28 combines with J gene TRBJ2-4, with 7 bases fitting TRBD1. The germline V gene has CDR1 MDHEN and CDR2 SYDVKM. The trim removed 4 bases at V and 0 bases at J, leaving 15 bases unmatched. The CDR3 consists of 19 residues. The CDR3 bases are TGTGCCAGCAGTTACGTTGGACAGGACCAGCCGTTAGCCAAAAACATTCAGTACTTC. Translating it yields CASSYVGQDQPLAKNIQYF.

This rearrangement joins TRBV30 to TRBJ2-5; D uncertain. The CDR3 has 11 residues. Germline V gene lookup returns CDR1 GTSNPN and CDR2 SVGIG (reference sequence). The V and J ends lost 5 bases and 5 bases respectively, with 9 bases between them. The CDR3 DNA follows: TGTGCCTGGGAAGCTGTGGAGACCCAGTACTTC. This translates into CAWEAVETQYF.

The chain links TRBV11-2 to TRBJ2-3, with a tentative D call TRBD2 (6 bases). The V and J ends lost 7 bases and 3 bases respectively, with 26 bases between them. Germline values: CDR1 SGHAT, CDR2 FQNNGV. The CDR3 extends over 18 amino acids. The CDR3 coding sequence is TGTGCCAGCACCGCCCGGCGCGGGGTATTCGGGAGAACAGATACGCAGTATTTT. Encoded protein: CASTARRGVFGRTDTQYF.

The J gene is TRBJ2-5, the V gene TRBV30, with TRBD1 matching 9 bases. The V and J ends lost 8 bases and 4 bases, in that order; junction bases with no gene match: 8. Per the germline V gene, CDR1 is GTSNPN and CDR2 is SVGIG (reference sequence). This CDR3 is 13 amino acids long. CDR3 loop: CARNGQGPETQYF. The DNA for the CDR3 is TGTGCCCGGAACGGACAGGGGCCAGAGACCCAGTACTTC. The full variable domain, with the rest looked up from reference TRBV30 and TRBJ2-5, is SQTIHQWPATLVQPVGSPLSLECTVEGTSNPNLYWYRQAAGRGLQLLFYSVGIGQISSEVPQNLSASRPQDRQFILSSKKLLLSDSGFYLCARNGQGPETQYFGPGTRLLVL.

This chain joins TRBV30 and TRBJ2-5; 8 bases line up with TRBD1. The length of the CDR3 is 15 residues. The germline CDR1 and CDR2 sequences are GTSNPN and SVGIG (reference sequence). V shed 3 bases and J 5 bases; nucleotides not matched to a gene: 11. Here the CDR3 DNA reads TGTGCCTGGAGCCCCGGGACAGGTTCATGGGAGACCCAGTACTTC. Translating gives CAWSPGTGSWETQYF.

The chain combines TRBV4-1 with TRBJ2-2; no firm D call. Trimming stripped 3 bases from V and 7 bases from J, with 18 bases between. Germline loops: CDR1 MGHRA, CDR2 YSYEKL. The CDR3 is 16 amino acids. The CDR3 bases are TGCGCCAGCAGCCATACACCCGTCGGCGTAAGCGGGGAGCTGTTTTTT. Protein product: CASSHTPVGVSGELFF.